This T cell receptor (beta chain) was found in a study of T cell responses to AZD1222 COVID-19 vaccine. Study details: Analysis merged second doses at about 4 or about 12 weeks. Study-level points and caveats: Reports indicate that nearly half of spike-specific TCRs are directed at unmutated variant regions.

Profiled with immunoSEQ multiplex PCR; TCRdb holds only in-frame clones, not every one. Of some 100,000 clones listed, around nine tenths were seen once; the top ten hold about 12%. Unmatched junction bases numbered 12, after V lost 1 base and J lost 4 bases. CDR1 is GTSNPN and CDR2 is SVGIG in the germline V gene (reference sequence). The CDR3 length is 16 residues. With regard to this clone: The antigen is undetermined.

The gene calls are TRBV30 and TRBJ1-1; the match to TRBD1 covers 7 bases. Sequenced material: peripheral blood, taken on day 0 of AZD1222 vaccination. The sequence was obtained from an adult in good health. The DNA for the CDR3 is TGTGCCTGGAGTGCTTTCTGGGCAGGGGGAGCCACTGAAGCTTTCTTT. It translates to CAWSAFWAGGATEAFF.